Listed here are 29 T cell receptor beta chains from one sample, sequenced in a study of blood T cell repertoires in COVID-19. Some clones are missing from TCRdb's copy, which holds only in-frame ones; the method was immunoSEQ multiplex PCR. Seen here are 65,000 to 95,000 clones, roughly 90% observed once, and the top ten hold just over 2.5%. Sequences were obtained from peripheral blood. The receptors derive from a man in his fifties or sixties with COVID-19, enrolled during active disease.

V and J are TRBV15 and TRBJ2-2, with 10 bases matching TRBD2. Germline loops: CDR1 LNHNV, CDR2 YYDKDF (reference sequence). V gave up 0 bases and J gave up 6 bases; unmatched junction bases: 16. This CDR3 region has 20 residues. This CDR3 is CATSRDRPSGSLSAPGELFF. The DNA of the CDR3 is TGTGCCACCAGCAGAGATCGGCCTAGCGGGAGTCTTTCGGCGCCCGGGGAGCTGTTTTTT.

This clone was counted a few times. V and J are TRBV7-6 and TRBJ1-2; D is unresolved. Trimming pared 1 base from V and 4 bases from J, leaving 16 bases between. Germline V gene sequence: CDR1 SGHVS, CDR2 FNYEAQ. The CDR3 totals 16 residues. The CDR3, as DNA: TGTGCCAGCAGCTTAGTACGGGGAGGGAATACCTATGGCTACACCTTC. Protein sequence: CASSLVRGGNTYGYTF.

The genes are TRBV3-1 (or the pseudogene TRBV3-2) and TRBJ2-1; the D is unclear. V was clipped by 8 bases and J by 4 bases, with 9 bases between them. The germline V gene has CDR1 LGHDT and CDR2 YNNKEL (reference sequence). The CDR3 length is 12 residues. CDR3 sequence reads: CASGLGYNEQFF. The CDR3 region has the DNA TGTGCCAGCGGGCTTGGGTACAATGAGCAGTTCTTC.

V usage is TRBV7-2 and J usage is TRBJ2-5; 13 bases line up with TRBD2. Trimming removed 5 bases from V and 4 bases from J; junction bases left unmatched: 7. Germline V gene data show CDR1 as SGHTA and CDR2 as FQGNSA. The CDR3 length is 16 residues. Here the CDR3 DNA reads TGTGCCAGCAGCCCCGGCCGACTAGCGGGAGGAGAGACCCAGTACTTC. It translates to CASSPGRLAGGETQYF.

CDR3 sequence: CASSWTHTVNEQFF. CDR3 in DNA: TGCGCCAGCAGCTGGACTCATACGGTAAATGAGCAGTTCTTC. The chain uses TRBV5-1 and TRBJ2-1; tentative D call: TRBD2 (5 bases). Trimming took off 3 bases at V and 7 bases at J, with 14 bases between the two ends. CDR1 is SGHRS and CDR2 is YFSETQ in the germline V gene. The CDR3 spans 14 residues.

A single count supports this clone. The chain has TRBV24-1 and TRBJ2-5, with TRBD1 matching 7 bases. Germline lookup yields CDR1 KGHDR and CDR2 SFDVKD. V gave up 4 bases and J gave up 4 bases; unmatched junction bases: 5. CDR3 length equals 14 residues. The CDR3 region is CATSDVQGSETQYF. As DNA, the CDR3 is TGTGCCACCAGTGACGTACAGGGGTCAGAGACCCAGTACTTC.

This clone was recorded only once. J is TRBJ1-3 and V is TRBV6-5, with D possibly being TRBD1 (5 bases). The CDR3 consists of 15 residues. Germline V CDR1 and CDR2: MNHEY, SVGAGI. V lost 4 bases to trimming and J lost 0 bases, with 10 bases between them. CDR3 residues: CASSSDSFSGNTIYF. For the CDR3, the DNA is TGTGCCAGCAGTTCCGACAGCTTCTCTGGAAACACCATATATTTT.

This sequence joins TRBV6-2 or TRBV6-3 and TRBJ2-1, with 11 bases identical to TRBD2. The V segment lost 5 bases and the J segment 7 bases; nucleotides outside the gene matches: 10. CDR3 size: 16 residues. Germline V gene data show CDR1 as MNHEY and CDR2 as SVGEGT. The CDR3 nucleotides are TGTGCCAGCAGTCTACCGGGACTAGCGGTGTTAAATGAGCAGTTCTTC. The encoded protein is CASSLPGLAVLNEQFF.

This clone has a handful of counts. The DNA of the CDR3 is TGTGCCAGCAGTGACCACCAGGGGACCAACACCATATATTTT. Translating gives CASSDHQGTNTIYF. The V gene is TRBV27, the J gene TRBJ1-3, with D perhaps matching TRBD1 (6 bases). Trimming removed 5 bases from V and 7 bases from J, with 15 bases in between. This CDR3 region has 14 residues. Germline assignment: CDR1 MNHEY and CDR2 SMNVEV (reference sequence).

The J gene is TRBJ2-3, the V gene TRBV20-1; D is undetermined. This CDR3 region has 11 residues. Trimming removed 6 bases at V and 12 bases at J, with 16 bases between. Germline V gene data show CDR1 as DFQATT and CDR2 as SNEGSKA (reference sequence). The CDR3 coding sequence is TGCAGTGCCAGTAGTGCTAGTCCCCAGTATTTT. It codes for CSASSASPQYF.

For this clone: Germline is not matched at one junction end, which may reflect a read error. The J gene is TRBJ2-5, the V gene TRBV7-7; the match to TRBD2 covers 7 bases. Germline V gene sequence: CDR1 SSHAT, CDR2 FNYEAQ (reference sequence). The CDR3 consists of 14 residues. CDR3 in amino acids: CASSRGGQQETQYF. CDR3 sequence (DNA): TGTGCTAGCAGCCGCGGGGGTCAACAAGAGACCCAGTACTTC.

The chain carries TRBV2 and TRBJ1-2; unclear D gene. Germline V CDR1 and CDR2: SNHLY, FYNNEI. The CDR3 has 15 amino acids. V was trimmed by 6 bases and J by 5 bases, leaving 19 bases between them. The CDR3 sequence is CASSVRYPVGYGYTF. In DNA, the CDR3 is TGTGCCAGCAGCGTACGGTACCCGGTCGGTTATGGCTACACCTTC.

The gene calls are TRBV9 and TRBJ2-1, with 8 bases fitting TRBD2. CDR3 length equals 16 residues. The germline gives CDR1 SGDLS, CDR2 YYNGEE. The ends lost 4 bases at V and 0 bases at J; junction bases unmatched: 6. Here the CDR3 DNA reads TGTGCCAGCAGCACCTTCAGCGGGAGCTCCTACAATGAGCAGTTCTTC. Translated, it gives CASSTFSGSSYNEQFF.

V gene TRBV7-7 combines with J gene TRBJ2-5; 7 bases agree with TRBD2. The CDR3 is made up of 15 amino acids. Germline CDR1 SSHAT, CDR2 FNYEAQ (reference sequence). With V trimmed by 2 bases and J by 6 bases, 9 bases remained unmatched. For the CDR3, the DNA is TGTGCCAGCAGCTTAAGGGAGGGAGGCACCAAGACCCAGTACTTC. It encodes CASSLREGGTKTQYF.

The chain links TRBV28 to TRBJ1-6; TRBD1 is a possible D gene (6 bases). Germline V lookup: CDR1 MDHEN, CDR2 SYDVKM. The ends were cut back, 4 bases at V and 10 bases at J, with 8 bases in the middle. This CDR3 spans 12 amino acids. The CDR3 DNA sequence: TGTGCCAGCAGTTCAGGGGCATCACCCCTCCACTTT. This codes for CASSSGASPLHF.

The chain employs TRBV6-6 and TRBJ1-1; no reliable D call. This CDR3 comprises 14 residues. Trimming removed 5 bases from V and 1 base from J, with 11 bases in between. The V gene's germline CDR1 is MNHNY and CDR2 SVGAGI (reference sequence). The CDR3 bases are TGTGCCAGCAGTGGAGGTAATCCGAACACTGAAGCTTTCTTT. Amino acid sequence: CASSGGNPNTEAFF.

The gene calls are TRBV19 and TRBJ1-6; D is ambiguous. The CDR3 runs to 14 residues. CDR1 LNHDA and CDR2 SQIVND come from the germline V gene (reference sequence). Trimming cost V 3 bases and J 14 bases, with 17 bases left between them. The CDR3 loop is CASSMTAEDGTLHF. CDR3 nucleotides: TGTGCCAGTAGTATGACGGCGGAGGATGGTACCCTCCACTTT.

V gene TRBV2 combines with J gene TRBJ2-7; 11 bases fit TRBD2. This CDR3 is 15 amino acids long. V lost 8 bases and J lost 2; bases outside the gene matches: 8. Germline V gives CDR1 SNHLY, CDR2 FYNNEI. The CDR3 region has the DNA TGTGCCAGCCGGCTAGCGGGAGGCATTACCTACGAGCAGTACTTC. It translates to CASRLAGGITYEQYF.

This chain links TRBV5-1 with TRBJ2-3; D not resolved. Germline V gene lookup returns CDR1 SGHRS and CDR2 YFSETQ. The V end was cut by 4 bases, the J end by 0 bases, with 3 bases between. CDR3 length: 12 amino acids. Written as DNA, the CDR3 is TGCGCCAGCAGCCCAAGCACAGATACGCAGTATTTT. Its protein is CASSPSTDTQYF. The whole variable domain, remainder taken from reference TRBV5-1 and TRBJ2-3, is KAGVTQTPRYLIKTRGQQVTLSCSPISGHRSVSWYQQTPGQGLQFLFEYFSETQRNKGNFPGRFSGRQFSNSRSEMNVSTLELGDSALYLCASSPSTDTQYFGPGTRLTVL.

This clone was detected only once. The rearrangement links TRBV12-3 or TRBV12-4 to TRBJ1-2; tentative D call: TRBD1 (5 bases). V lost 5 bases and J lost 4, with 11 bases in between. The CDR3 contains 13 residues. CDR3 in DNA: TGTGCCAGCAGTCCGGCAGGGCTCTATGGCTACACCTTC. Translated, it gives CASSPAGLYGYTF.

The chain combines TRBV6-5 with TRBJ1-1; a possible D gene is TRBD1 (5 bases). V gave up 0 bases and J gave up 2 bases, with 10 bases separating them. The CDR3 totals 15 residues. Germline CDR1 reads MNHEY; CDR2 reads SVGAGI. The CDR3 protein is CASSYSGGVNTEAFF. CDR3 sequence (DNA): TGTGCCAGCAGTTACTCGGGGGGGGTTAACACTGAAGCTTTCTTT.

This sequence joins TRBV6-2 or TRBV6-3 and TRBJ2-1, with D unresolved. From germline, CDR1 is MNHEY and CDR2 SVGEGT. The CDR3 extends over 12 amino acids. Trimming shortened V by 5 bases and J by 8 bases, and 10 bases separated the two germline ends. The CDR3 spells CASSRTQDEQFF. DNA of the CDR3: TGTGCCAGCAGTCGCACACAAGATGAGCAGTTCTTC.

This sequence joins TRBV5-1 and TRBJ1-1; D not resolved. Germline CDR1 reads SGHRS; CDR2 reads YFSETQ. V lost 1 base, J lost 1 base, and 8 bases lay in between. CDR3 length: 14 amino acids. CDR3 amino acids: CASSLYSGNTEAFF. The CDR3, as DNA: TGCGCCAGCAGCTTGTACTCGGGGAACACTGAAGCTTTCTTT.

This rearrangement joins TRBV2 to TRBJ1-5, with 7 nucleotides matching TRBD1. Unmatched junction bases numbered 8, after V lost 5 bases and J lost 4 bases. CDR3 length: 15 amino acids. Per the germline V gene, CDR1 is SNHLY and CDR2 is FYNNEI. CDR3 region: CASSYAGTENQPQHF. The DNA for the CDR3 is TGTGCCAGCAGTTATGCCGGGACAGAGAATCAGCCCCAGCATTTT.

The V call is TRBV3-1 (or the pseudogene TRBV3-2), the J call TRBJ1-6; D gene uncertain. V was trimmed by 4 bases and J by 0 bases, leaving 4 bases between them. Germline lookup yields CDR1 LGHDT and CDR2 YNNKEL (reference sequence). This CDR3 region has 14 residues. The CDR3 spells CASSPSSYNSPLHF. The CDR3 DNA sequence: TGTGCCAGCAGCCCGAGCTCCTATAATTCACCCCTCCACTTT.

This chain's CDR3 is CASRTTGLAQPQHF. The CDR3 DNA sequence: TGTGCCAGCAGGACGACAGGGTTGGCTCAGCCCCAGCATTTT. This sequence joins TRBV28 and TRBJ1-5, with 7 positions matching TRBD1. The CDR3 runs 14 residues. V shed 6 bases, J shed 6 bases, and the junction held 8 bases outside the gene matches. The germline gives CDR1 MDHEN, CDR2 SYDVKM.

This rearrangement joins TRBV6-5 to TRBJ1-2; 9 bases align to TRBD1. The V and J ends lost 7 bases and 8 bases, in that order; junction bases with no gene match: 5. Germline lookup yields CDR1 MNHEY and CDR2 SVGAGI. There are 12 residues in the CDR3. The CDR3 is CASTTGGEGYTF. The DNA of the CDR3 is TGTGCCAGCACCACAGGGGGCGAGGGCTACACCTTC.

The chain is built from TRBV6-1 and TRBJ2-3; TRBD2 matches at 13 bases. The CDR3 is 15 residues long. Germline values: CDR1 MNHNS, CDR2 SASEGT. Trimming removed 3 bases from V and 7 bases from J; junction bases left unmatched: 4. This chain's CDR3 is CASSEVGTSGNTQYF. As DNA, the CDR3 is TGTGCCAGCAGTGAGGTGGGGACTAGCGGGAATACGCAGTATTTT.

This clone is a singleton in its sample. The chain uses TRBV30 and TRBJ1-1, with D unresolved. Trimming took off 7 bases at V and 11 bases at J, with 20 bases between the two ends. The CDR3 runs to 12 residues. CDR1 is GTSNPN, CDR2 SVGIG, per germline (reference sequence). The DNA for the CDR3 is TGTGCCTCGAACCTAAACTACGGAAGCGCTTTCTTT. This encodes CASNLNYGSAFF.